Listed below are T cell receptor beta chains from one sample, sequenced in a study of human T cells and chemical hapten exposure. TCRdb re-derived calls from the RACE reads in MiXCR, one entry per CDR3 protein. Of some 110,000 distinct CDR3 sequences detected, 9% to 15% appear once; the ten largest clones hold 1.5% to 2%. Sequencing used whole blood, obtained in connection with sensitization to the hapten diphenylcyclopropenone (DPC). The receptor source for this set is a woman in her forties or fifties with alopecia areata. Some clones in this sample may be carry-over from other donors' samples. Each CDR3 is given with its conserved first and last residue. D genes are given only for firm matches. Not all rows give a size; the values are once, few, many and, for expanded clones, a class.

TRBV7-2	NA	NA	13	TRBJ2-3	CASSWTTTDTQYF	TGTGCCAGCAGTTGGACTACTACAGATACGCAGTATTTT
TRBV6-5	NA	many	12	TRBJ1-4	CASRKGGEKLFF	TGTGCCAGCAGAAAAGGGGGGGAAAAACTGTTTTTT
TRBV28	NA	few	12	TRBJ1-2	CASSFPPRGYTF	TGTGCCAGCAGTTTTCCACCGAGGGGCTACACCTTC
TRBV6-5	NA	NA	14	TRBJ2-7	CATGAGQGSYEQYF	TGTGCCACCGGGGCAGGGCAGGGCTCCTACGAGCAGTACTTC
TRBV5-6	NA	few	15	TRBJ2-1	CASSGLQSSYNEQFF	TGTGCCAGCAGCGGCCTACAGAGCTCCTACAATGAGCAGTTCTTC
TRBV7-9	NA	NA	15	TRBJ1-6	CASSLPTGFNSPLHF	TGTGCCAGCAGCTTACCCACAGGGTTTAATTCACCCCTCCACTTT
TRBV7-2	NA	few	15	TRBJ2-7	CASSLVGDGHYEQYF	TGTGCCAGCAGCTTAGTTGGGGACGGGCACTACGAGCAGTACTTC
TRBV2	NA	few	14	TRBJ1-5	CASATSHSNQPQHF	TGTGCCAGCGCCACCTCCCATAGCAATCAGCCCCAGCATTTT
TRBV6-1	TRBD1	NA	13	TRBJ2-7	CASGTGSLDEQYF	TGTGCCAGCGGGACAGGGTCACTGGACGAGCAGTACTTC
TRBV20-1	TRBD1	NA	16	TRBJ2-7	CSARDQDGTGTLEQYF	TGCAGTGCTAGAGATCAAGATGGGACAGGGACGCTAGAGCAGTACTTC
TRBV7-9	NA	many	14	TRBJ2-3	CASSWDTNTDTQYF	TGTGCCAGCAGCTGGGACACTAACACAGATACGCAGTATTTT
TRBV2	NA	NA	17	TRBJ2-4	CASSRLETRRAKNIQYF	TGTGCCAGCAGTCGTCTAGAAACCAGGCGGGCCAAAAACATTCAGTACTTC